A single sample gave rise to the 8 T cell receptor beta chains below, sequenced in a study of blood T cell repertoires in COVID-19. The protocol was immunoSEQ multiplex PCR, while the TCRdb copy is restricted to in-frame clones and leaves out a portion. The data hold 450,000 or so clones, with 75% to 90% observed a single time. The sequencing sample was made of peripheral blood. The receptors stem from a woman aged 40 to 55 with COVID-19, enrolled during active disease.

The V gene is TRBV6-1, the J gene TRBJ1-2, with 8 nucleotides matching TRBD1. J gave up 4 bases and V 1 base, and 5 bases lay outside the gene matches. The CDR3 has 15 residues. Germline loops: CDR1 MNHNS, CDR2 SASEGT. The CDR3 loop reads CASSEGPGGPYGYTF. The CDR3, as DNA: TGTGCCAGCAGTGAAGGGCCAGGGGGCCCCTATGGCTACACCTTC.

V and J are TRBV24-1 and TRBJ2-1, with a possible D match to TRBD1 (5 bases). CDR1 KGHDR and CDR2 SFDVKD come from the germline V gene. CDR3 length: 16 amino acids. V was clipped by 0 bases and J by 5 bases, with 13 bases between them. The CDR3 protein is CATSDLGSGQNNEQFF. The CDR3 DNA sequence: TGTGCCACCAGTGATTTGGGGTCAGGGCAGAACAATGAGCAGTTCTTC.

This rearrangement joins TRBV19 to TRBJ1-1; D is ambiguous. Germline V gives CDR1 LNHDA, CDR2 SQIVND (reference sequence). The CDR3 contains 11 residues. V was shortened by 8 bases and J by 1 base, with 5 bases between the two germline ends. The CDR3 sequence: CASRENTEAFF. The DNA for the CDR3 is TGTGCCAGTCGGGAGAACACTGAAGCTTTCTTT.

The V gene is TRBV19, the J gene TRBJ1-2, with TRBD1 identical over 7 bases. After removal of 3 bases from V and 0 bases from J, the junction contained 7 bases not matched to a gene. Germline V gives CDR1 LNHDA, CDR2 SQIVND (reference sequence). This CDR3 comprises 16 residues. CDR3 amino acids: CASSMGGQRSNYGYTF. Here the CDR3 DNA reads TGTGCCAGTAGTATGGGGGGACAGCGTTCTAACTATGGCTACACCTTC.

The rearrangement joins TRBV12-3 or TRBV12-4 to TRBJ1-6, with D hard to call. The V end lost 6 bases, the J end lost 10 bases, and 10 bases lay between the germline ends. The CDR3 has 12 amino acids. The CDR3 DNA reads as TGTGCCAGCAGCCAACACCACTCACCCCTCCACTTT. Its translation: CASSQHHSPLHF.

This chain joins TRBV5-1 and TRBJ1-3; unclear D gene. The germline V gene encodes CDR1 SGHRS and CDR2 YFSETQ. The V and J ends lost 0 bases and 0 bases respectively, with 10 bases between them. CDR3 size: 16 residues. The CDR3 DNA is TGCGCCAGCAGCTTGGGGGCGGGAATCTCTGGAAACACCATATATTTT. Translated: CASSLGAGISGNTIYF.

The chain employs TRBV7-2 and TRBJ2-2, with TRBD1 matching 8 bases. Germline CDR1 and CDR2: SGHTA and FQGNSA. This CDR3 is built from 16 residues. V was pared by 5 bases and J by 3 bases, with 8 bases of the junction left unmatched. This chain's CDR3 is CASSLDRGTYTGELFF. DNA of the CDR3: TGTGCCAGCAGCCTAGACAGGGGAACGTACACCGGGGAGCTGTTTTTT.

This clone has only one observation. DNA of the CDR3: TGTGCCAGCAGCGTAGGTGGTCTTACGGGACTAGTCCATGAGCAGTTCTTC. This sequence encodes CASSVGGLTGLVHEQFF. The rearrangement links TRBV9 to TRBJ2-1; 8 bases agree with TRBD2. This CDR3 spans 17 amino acids. V was pared by 0 bases and J by 8 bases, with 13 bases of the junction left unmatched. Germline loops: CDR1 SGDLS, CDR2 YYNGEE.